The T cell receptor beta chain under discussion was sequenced for a study of regulatory T cells in long-lasting Graves disease (dated by TCRdb to about 2021). Background for the entire study: Patients with newly diagnosed Graves' disease had been on antithyroid drugs for under 3 months. Peripheral blood TCR sequencing and RNA sequencing compared persistent Graves' disease patients with newly diagnosed Graves' disease patients. The study was registered as a clinical trial and conducted in China. TCR sequencing covered 13 persistent and around 20 newly diagnosed Graves' disease patients, some 33 samples in total.

V trim: 3 bases; J trim: 0 bases; unmatched bases: 7. From cysteine to phenylalanine, the CDR3 is 17 amino acids long. Just CDR3 DNA is preserved here, 51 bases in frame from base 1. CDR1 and CDR2, looked up from the germline V gene, are MNHNS and SASEGT. Library method: multiplex PCR. Instrument used: Illumina HiSeq 4000. TCR beta libraries were built with iRepertoire HTBI primers and Arm-PCR amplification of CDR3 regions. Before sequencing, the PCR products went through gel purification. In the source study's methods: Across samples, around 62 TRBV and 12 to 15 TRBJ segments were identified and used for gene usage analysis of CDR3 amino acid clonotypes. COPE and FqMerger were used to merge the filtered high-quality paired reads into contigs. Contigs were aligned with BLAST to IMGT TRBV, TRBD and TRBJ reference genes, and CDR3 was defined per IMGT. Any clonotype with a frequency above 0.1% was classified as a highly expanded clone. Shannon entropy was used to measure repertoire diversity, and the Gini coefficient was used to measure V-J evenness. A clonotype found in more than one individual was treated as public. The public reads were run again by TCRdb, first through fastp at Q25 and then through MiXCR, and only productive beta chains were kept. CDR3 protein duplicates are merged, each entry listing the most common genes and DNA. The V and J calls were not made by the authors but by TCRdb's processing. In all, the sample holds fewer than 500,000 distinct CDR3 sequences, and 15% to 20% of those were seen once. The ten largest clones take up roughly an eighth of the sample.

The study at large found these results: More public clonotypes were shared among persistent patients (roughly 2,700) than among newly diagnosed patients (under 1,000). The authors acknowledged the small sample size as a limitation that may reduce accuracy. Lower TCR Shannon entropy and fewer highly expanded clones were observed in persistent Graves' disease patients than in newly diagnosed patients, which suggested clonal expansion. Peripheral blood alone was examined, since thyroid tissue, which constituted the primary lesion, could not be accessed. TRBV28, TRBJ1-2 and TRBJ2-5 were preferentially used in persistent disease, while TRBV20-1 and TRBJ2-1 were favored in newly diagnosed disease. Sequencing and analysis were restricted to the TCR beta chain.

Worth noting for this clonotype: Its antigen has not been determined. The sample holds no much larger clone one base away, and base qualities are not on file.

Per the publication, the time point label means: newly diagnosed GD, antithyroid drugs for less than 3 months. For both TCR sequencing and RNA sequencing, RNA was extracted from PBMCs using TRIzol. The diagnosis of Graves' disease followed American Thyroid Association guidelines. Recruitment of patients was carried out at an endocrinology department in Xi'an, China. From each patient, around 9 milliliters of peripheral blood was collected into an EDTA anticoagulant tube. Ficoll Paque Plus density gradient separation was used to isolate PBMCs, and no further T cell sorting was performed. An Agilent 2100 Bioanalyzer and agarose gel were used to check RNA quality, while a NanoDrop 2000 measured RNA concentration. In addition, the sample was reused for a study of T cells in Graves' hyperthyroidism and ophthalmopathy. As the second study states: Graves' hyperthyroidism was defined as stable when no progression to ophthalmopathy occurred over 18 months of follow-up. The hyperthyroidism patients were between 18 and 65 years old and newly diagnosed, with a disease duration of less than 2 months. Patients with uncontrolled infections, other autoimmune diseases, pregnancy or lactation were excluded. Diagnoses relied on clinical symptoms, serum thyroxine and TRAb, thyroid ultrasound and orbital computed tomography. For the first round of RT-PCR on the TCR CDR3, the HTBI primer set was used together with the Qiagen OneStep RT-PCR kit. Most expanded thyroid clonotypes (frequency above 0.001) were also detected in blood, a finding suggesting that blood repertoires may reflect thyroid immune responses. A model built on a 13 V-J signature distinguished ophthalmopathy from stable hyperthyroidism, reaching roughly 88% sensitivity and around 81% specificity in cross-validation and 80%/75% in testing. During validation, the model predicted progression to ophthalmopathy a median of around six months ahead of onset, with around 71% sensitivity and 72.22% specificity. To identify distinguishing TCR V-J signatures, a discovery cohort of around 100 patients was used, comprising 40 to 45 with Graves' ophthalmopathy and some 60 with stable Graves' hyperthyroidism. Prospective prediction of ophthalmopathy was tested in an independent validation cohort of approximately 19 hyperthyroidism patients and 15 to 17 patients who later progressed to ophthalmopathy. For training and testing, the 110 or so patients in the discovery cohort were randomly divided in a 7:3 ratio. In addition, the study compared T-cell repertoires in thyroid tissue and in blood from roughly six Graves' hyperthyroidism patients. After sampling, hyperthyroidism patients received methimazole starting at 30 mg daily, and ophthalmopathy patients received high-dose intravenous methylprednisolone. The libraries were constructed in a second round of multiplex PCR and then size-selected and purified. Sequencing of the libraries was done on an Illumina HiSeq2000 using paired-end 100 bp reads. Raw data were processed with SOAPnuke, discarding reads with adapters, uncalled bases, mean Phred below 15, or no exact constant-primer or identifier match. COPE v1.2.5 was used to merge high-quality paired reads, and clonotypes were defined as unique nucleotide sequences. Clonotypes were aligned to IMGT TRBV, TRBD and TRBJ reference segments using MiTCR v1.1. The analysis was restricted to V-J combinations with a frequency above 0.0001, which together covered over 99% of the repertoires. A TCS score was defined as the ratio of F50 (clonal expansion) to E x V (chaos), with BLOSUM62-based TCRdist applied between CDR3 peptides within each V-J. Welch's t-statistics and random forest reduced 500 to 550 V-J features to 10 to 15, which were used in a naive Bayes classifier (R e1071). No statistical method was used to set the sample size in advance, and investigators knew the group allocation. The paper describes TCR Vbeta CDR3 sequencing of around 140 peripheral blood samples, made up of some 40 ophthalmopathy patients, around 73 hyperthyroidism patients and approximately 17 progressor patients.

The TCR originated in a man aged 40-55 years with Graves disease. Donor details come from another sample of the same person, matched by shared clones. The sequence is built from TRBV6-1 and TRBJ2-1; 8 central bases correspond to TRBD2. This sample comprised peripheral blood mononuclear cells (PBMCs), obtained at new diagnosis, from a patient treated with antithyroid drugs. At the DNA level, the sequence is TGTGCCAGCAGTGAGCCGATTCGGGAGGGCTCCTACAATGAGCAGTTCTTC. Translated, it reads CASSEPIREGSYNEQFF.